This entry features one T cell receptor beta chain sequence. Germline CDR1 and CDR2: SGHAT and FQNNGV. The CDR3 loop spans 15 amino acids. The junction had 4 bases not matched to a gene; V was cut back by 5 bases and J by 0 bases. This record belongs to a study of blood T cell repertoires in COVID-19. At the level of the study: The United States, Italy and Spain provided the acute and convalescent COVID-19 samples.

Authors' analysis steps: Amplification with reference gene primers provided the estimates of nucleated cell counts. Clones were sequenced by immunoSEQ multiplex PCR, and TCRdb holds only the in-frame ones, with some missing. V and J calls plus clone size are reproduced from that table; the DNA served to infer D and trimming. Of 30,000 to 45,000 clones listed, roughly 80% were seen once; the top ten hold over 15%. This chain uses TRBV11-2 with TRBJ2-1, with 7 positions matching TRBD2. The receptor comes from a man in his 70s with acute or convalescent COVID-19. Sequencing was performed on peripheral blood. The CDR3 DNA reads TGTGCCAGCAGCCCCCGGGGGGACTCCTACAATGAGCAGTTCTTC. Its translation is CASSPRGDSYNEQFF.